The entry below describes one T cell receptor beta chain. No antigen is known for it. The record originates from a study of T cell responses to AZD1222 COVID-19 vaccine. At the level of the study: Second-dose timings of about 4 or about 12 weeks were pooled.

This CDR3 contains 13 residues. V was cut by 7 bases and J by 7 bases, with 17 bases left in between. CDR1 and CDR2 (germline): SGDLS, YYNGEE. Measured with immunoSEQ multiplex PCR; TCRdb has only the in-frame clones, and not every one. Altogether about 94,000 clones are present, approximately 91% being singletons, with the ten largest covering about an eighth. Study findings and constraints: Regions 160-218 and 743-854 dominated among vaccine-associated CD4 TCRs spanning spike. Spike-specific TCRs gained breadth and depth after people received two AZD1222 doses. Donors in the cohort were predominantly white British and more often female, and clonal diversity was possibly underestimated.

This chain joins TRBV9 and TRBJ1-2, with D perhaps TRBD1 (5 bases). This TCR was sampled from an adult in good health. Sequenced material: peripheral blood, taken on day 0 of AZD1222 vaccination. The CDR3 is CASSRTLEGGYTF. The CDR3 DNA follows: TGTGCCAGCTCCCGGACACTCGAGGGTGGCTACACCTTC.